This T cell receptor (beta chain) was identified during a study of T cells in localized non-small cell lung cancer. Study-level points and caveats: Uninvolved adjacent lung showed higher T cell clonality than tumor. Appearance in adjacent lung was seen for a median around 55 of the top 100 tumor clones. A raised T cell density in blood coincided with lengthier overall survival.

Libraries were prepared by immunoSEQ multiplex PCR; TCRdb keeps only in-frame clonotypes and omits some of them. In the table there are some 66,000 clones, 70% to 90% of which are singletons. Comment on this clone: Antigen unknown.

CDR3 length: 14 residues. Germline V CDR1 and CDR2: SNHLY, FYNNEI. The V gene lost 6 bases and the J gene lost 2 bases, with 13 bases spanning the gap. The sample was peripheral blood, taken before any cancer treatment. The V gene is TRBV2, the J gene TRBJ1-1; a possible D gene is TRBD1 (6 bases). This clonotype was sampled from a female donor at least 60 years old with stage I lung adenocarcinoma. As DNA, the CDR3 is TGTGCCAGCAGGAAATGGGACACTAACACTGAAGCTTTCTTT. This codes for CASRKWDTNTEAFF.